This record concerns one T cell receptor (beta chain) sequence. Specified time point: peripheral blood 6 weeks after treatment start. Pretreatment sampling and on-treatment sampling together yielded between 1 and 8 samples for each patient. The source of the sample is a study of PD-L1 blockade in urothelial cancer. Study information: The study started patients on atezolizumab at some point between 2014 and 2016, giving 1,200 mg intravenously every 3 weeks.

Sequenced by immunoSEQ multiplex PCR; TCRdb stores in-frame clones only, minus some. There are approximately 40,000 clones in the sample; 86% occur only once, and about 22% lies in the top ten. This CDR3 has 15 residues. Germline CDR1 reads MGHRA; CDR2 reads YSYEKL. V trimming: 4 bases; J trimming: 1 base; junction bases outside the gene matches: 3. The receptor was isolated from a man between 60 and 75 years old with urothelial cancer. This chain links TRBV4-1 with TRBJ2-2; TRBD2 matches 7 bases. The sample was PBMCs, taken around atezolizumab (anti-PD-L1) treatment. The CDR3 loop reads CASSREGRNTGELFF. CDR3 coding DNA: TGCGCCAGCAGCCGGGAGGGGCGGAACACCGGGGAGCTGTTTTTT.